The present TCR beta chain was sequenced within a study of blood T cell repertoires in COVID-19 (dated by TCRdb to 2018 to 2020). General notes on the study: Samples from collaborators originated in the United States, Italy and Spain and spanned both the acute and convalescent phases of COVID-19. Subjects who had been exposed to COVID-19, were actively infected with it, or had recovered from it provided the deeply sampled blood TCRbeta repertoires that made up the dataset. The repertoires were released in a freely available public database intended as a resource for research on the immune response to SARS-CoV-2. Sample metadata almost always included a de-identified subject ID, COVID-19 status, age in years and sex. The samples were drawn from the first 160 participants of the ongoing ImmuneRACE study and from 1,254 subjects provided by 6 global collaborators. The material from the prospective study consisted of cDNA or gDNA derived from T cells, B-cell-depleted T cells, or PBMCs. Where HLA class I and class II types were available, the types were taken from metadata supplied by the sample provider, not from assay-based typing. The paper's findings and limits, for the study overall: The amount of clinical and demographic metadata varied by source and participant and was provided uncurated.

V ends up 1 base short and J 0 bases short, with an unmatched junction base count of 6. Measured from the cysteine to the phenylalanine, the CDR3 is 17 residues long. Kept here is only the CDR3 DNA, which spans 51 bases and is read in frame from base 1. The germline V gene encodes CDR1 MNHEY and CDR2 SMNVEV (reference sequence). Collaborating institutions collected whole blood in K2EDTA tubes following their own protocols. For TCRbeta analysis, collaborator samples were shipped as frozen whole blood, as isolated PBMCs, or as DNA extracted from either sample type. Concerning this clone itself: Its recognized antigen is unknown. No qualities accompany the bases; no much larger clone lies one base away.

TCRbeta CDR3 regions were amplified from genomic DNA using the immunoSEQ Assay, a bias-controlled multiplex PCR. The study's own analysis went as follows. The number of nucleated cells in each sample was estimated from the amplification of reference gene primers within the assay. Sequence reads were collapsed and filtered to measure the absolute abundance of every unique TCRbeta CDR3 rearrangement. For each sample, productive Simpson clonality was calculated by taking the square root of Simpson's diversity index across productive rearrangements. TCRdb stores this immuneACCESS table with in-frame sequences only. Part of the clones is absent; in the studies checked, under half of the shortfall reflects unresolved V genes, and no reason is known for the rest. V and J calls and clone size follow that table, whereas D and trimming were derived from the DNA. This sample comprises approximately 300,000 clones, roughly 90% of them detected only once. The ten largest clones represent approximately 4% of the sample.

This clonotype was sampled from a woman aged 45-65 years with active or convalescent COVID-19. The chain links TRBV27 with TRBJ2-1; 7 bases in the junction line up with TRBD2. Sequencing input: peripheral blood. The nucleotide sequence is TGTGCCAGCAGTTTATTTTGGACGGGGGGCTCCTACAATGAGCAGTTCTTC. Its protein reads: CASSLFWTGGSYNEQFF.